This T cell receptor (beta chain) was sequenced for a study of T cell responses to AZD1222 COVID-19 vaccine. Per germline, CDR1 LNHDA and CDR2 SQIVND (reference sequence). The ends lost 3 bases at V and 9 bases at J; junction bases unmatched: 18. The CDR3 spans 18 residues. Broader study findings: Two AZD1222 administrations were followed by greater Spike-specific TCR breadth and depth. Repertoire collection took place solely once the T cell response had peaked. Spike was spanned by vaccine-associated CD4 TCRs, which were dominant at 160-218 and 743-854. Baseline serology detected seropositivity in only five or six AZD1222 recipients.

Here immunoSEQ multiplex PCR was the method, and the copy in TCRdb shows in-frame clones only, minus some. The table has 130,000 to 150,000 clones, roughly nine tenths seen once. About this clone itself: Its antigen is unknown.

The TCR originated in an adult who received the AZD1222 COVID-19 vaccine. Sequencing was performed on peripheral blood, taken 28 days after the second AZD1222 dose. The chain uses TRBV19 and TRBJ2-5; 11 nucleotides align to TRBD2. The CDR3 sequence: CASSITGGTSGPQGAQYF. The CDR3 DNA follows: TGTGCCAGTAGTATTACCGGTGGGACTAGCGGTCCCCAAGGGGCCCAGTACTTC.